One sample yielded the 25 T cell receptor beta chains listed below, sequenced in a study of T cell clusters in autoimmune cytopenias. Roughly 38,000 genome equivalents of blood DNA were amplified for TRB. TRB was amplified by touch-down multiplex PCR, primer pools A and B combined. From its re-call of the multiplex PCR reads, TCRdb lists each CDR3 protein once, without DNA. The sample totals about 6,000 distinct CDR3 sequences; its top ten clones hold over 15%. Sequenced input: peripheral blood. The source of these receptors is a human donor with an autoimmune cytopenia or autoimmune hepatitis (not recorded which).

By frequency, this clonotype registers medium-sized. This chain connects TRBV11-3 to TRBJ2-1. CDR3 size: 13 residues. The germline gives CDR1 SGHNT, CDR2 YENEEA. The CDR3 here is CASSLEGYNEQFF.

This clonotype is labeled medium-sized based on frequency. The genes are TRBV30 and TRBJ2-7; TCRdb indicates TRBD2, and absent DNA this call remains unverified. Germline CDR1 GTSNPN, CDR2 SVGIG (reference sequence). This CDR3 is built from 14 residues. This CDR3 is CAWSVRRVGDEQYF.

This clonotype is identified as medium-sized from frequency. The V and J genes are TRBV6-4 and TRBJ2-3; lacking DNA, the TRBD1 call made by TCRdb goes unchecked. Germline CDR1 reads MRHNA; CDR2 reads SNTAGT. The CDR3 length is 15 residues. The CDR3 sequence: CASSDSGGGADTQYF.

The chain links TRBV20-1 to TRBJ2-1. CDR3 size: 15 residues. From germline, CDR1 is DFQATT and CDR2 SNEGSKA (reference sequence). The CDR3 protein is CSVDHRQSFYNEQFF.

The rearrangement uses TRBV18 and TRBJ1-2. The CDR3 has 15 amino acids. The germline gives CDR1 KGHSH, CDR2 LQKENI. CDR3 protein: CASSPGTRLNYGYTF.

V and J are TRBV18 and TRBJ1-2; TCRdb's D call, TRBD1, is unchecked because there is no DNA. CDR1 and CDR2 (germline): KGHSH, LQKENI. This CDR3 is built from 14 residues. The CDR3 reads CASSPSDRTRGYTF.

By frequency, this clonotype is medium-sized. This chain uses TRBV11-3 with TRBJ2-1. The germline V gene has CDR1 SGHNT and CDR2 YENEEA. This CDR3 is built from 13 residues. The CDR3 reads CASSLYGYNEQFF. The full variable domain, rest sourced from reference TRBV11-3 and TRBJ2-1, is EAGVVQSPRYKIIEKKQPVAFWCNPISGHNTLYWYLQNLGQGPELLIRYENEEAVDDSQLPKDRFSAERLKGVDSTLKIQPAELGDSAVYLCASSLYGYNEQFFGPGTRLTVL.

The chain links TRBV5-1 to TRBJ2-3. The CDR3 runs 15 residues. Germline loops: CDR1 SGHRS, CDR2 YFSETQ. CDR3 region: CASSLGIPSTDTQYF.

This clonotype is called medium-sized (0.01 to 0.1%) based on its frequency. V usage is TRBV7-6 and J usage is TRBJ2-1. The V gene's germline CDR1 is SGHVS and CDR2 FNYEAQ. The CDR3 sequence is 13 residues long. CDR3 residues: CASSPQAYNEQFF.

V is TRBV10-1 and J is TRBJ1-2; TCRdb's D gene call, TRBD1, goes unchecked for lack of DNA. The CDR3 sequence is 15 residues long. Germline CDR1 is WNHNN and CDR2 is SYGVQD (reference sequence). CDR3 residues: CASSPNRRGKYGYTF.

The chain couples TRBV13 to TRBJ2-1; the TRBD1 assignment by TCRdb is unverifiable without DNA. Germline loops: CDR1 PRHDT, CDR2 FYEKMQ (reference sequence). CDR3 length: 15 residues. The CDR3 here is CASSSTERGRQLKFF.

The chain employs TRBV13 and TRBJ2-3; TCRdb calls TRBD1, which cannot be checked without DNA. The germline CDR1 and CDR2 sequences are PRHDT and FYEKMQ (reference sequence). The CDR3 has 15 residues. The CDR3 protein is CASSDRGGREDTQYF. The whole variable domain, remainder taken from reference TRBV13 and TRBJ2-3, is AAGVIQSPRHLIKEKRETATLKCYPIPRHDTVYWYQQGPGQDPQFLISFYEKMQSDKGSIPDRFSAQQFSDYHSELNMSSLELGDSALYFCASSDRGGREDTQYFGPGTRLTVL.

The chain couples TRBV6-2 or TRBV6-3 to TRBJ1-5. The germline V gene has CDR1 MNHEY and CDR2 SVGEGT. This CDR3 is built from 14 residues. Here the CDR3 reads CASRQSGSNQPQHF.

J is TRBJ2-2 and V is TRBV9; TCRdb returns TRBD1, unconfirmable since there is no DNA. The V gene's germline CDR1 is SGDLS and CDR2 YYNGEE. The CDR3 length is 16 residues. CDR3 loop: CASSPPVLYNTGELFF.

Considering frequency, this clonotype is large. The chain employs TRBV6-1 and TRBJ2-1; TCRdb selects TRBD2, and the lack of DNA leaves this call unchecked. The CDR3 is 15 amino acids. Germline V lookup: CDR1 MNHNS, CDR2 SASEGT. The CDR3 reads CASSEEAGGYNEQFF.

The J gene is TRBJ1-3, the V gene TRBV5-4. CDR3 length: 16 amino acids. Germline V gene data show CDR1 as SGHNT and CDR2 as YYREEE (reference sequence). The CDR3 here is CASSLLQRTSGNTIYF.

In terms of frequency, this clonotype is medium-sized. The gene calls are TRBV11-3 and TRBJ2-3. CDR3 size: 13 residues. The germline CDR1 and CDR2 sequences are SGHNT and YENEEA. The chain's CDR3 is CASSTRTAYTQYF. Full variable domain (outside the CDR3, taken from reference TRBV11-3 and TRBJ2-3): EAGVVQSPRYKIIEKKQPVAFWCNPISGHNTLYWYLQNLGQGPELLIRYENEEAVDDSQLPKDRFSAERLKGVDSTLKIQPAELGDSAVYLCASSTRTAYTQYFGPGTRLTVL.

By frequency, this clonotype is medium-sized (0.01 to 0.1%). The chain has TRBV19 and TRBJ2-3; TCRdb selects TRBD1, and the lack of DNA leaves this call unchecked. Germline V gene data show CDR1 as LNHDA and CDR2 as SQIVND (reference sequence). The CDR3 extends over 16 amino acids. The CDR3: CASSPRGVGGTDTQYF.

This clonotype ranks as medium-sized in terms of frequency. This sequence joins TRBV11-3 and TRBJ2-3; as DNA is missing, the TRBD2 call by TCRdb cannot be tested. CDR1 is SGHNT and CDR2 is YENEEA in the germline V gene. The CDR3 has 16 amino acids. The CDR3: CASSPPGTRVTDTQYF.

According to its frequency, this clonotype is medium-sized (0.01 to 0.1%). The chain employs TRBV19 and TRBJ1-2; checking the TCRdb D call of TRBD1 is not possible without DNA. The CDR3 spans 12 residues. Germline loops: CDR1 LNHDA, CDR2 SQIVND (reference sequence). This chain's CDR3 is CASHRGPYGYTF.

This clonotype is identified as medium-sized (0.01 to 0.1%) from frequency. The rearrangement joins TRBV11-3 to TRBJ1-6. CDR1 and CDR2 from the germline V gene are SGHNT and YENEEA. CDR3 length: 15 residues. The CDR3 here is CASSLSRSYNSPLHF.

This chain connects TRBV6-1 to TRBJ1-6. This CDR3 region has 15 residues. Germline CDR1 and CDR2: MNHNS and SASEGT. The CDR3 here is CASISISSYNSPLHF.

This chain connects TRBV20-1 to TRBJ2-3; TCRdb's D call, TRBD2, is unchecked because there is no DNA. The CDR3 runs to 14 residues. The germline gives CDR1 DFQATT, CDR2 SNEGSKA (reference sequence). The CDR3 spells CSAHLAGEADTQYF.

This clonotype is labeled medium-sized based on frequency. This rearrangement joins TRBV6-1 to TRBJ2-7; TCRdb returns TRBD1, unconfirmable since there is no DNA. Germline V CDR1 and CDR2: MNHNS, SASEGT. CDR3 length: 14 residues. The CDR3 region is CASRGGPDPYEQYF.

The rearrangement joins TRBV20-1 to TRBJ1-5. This CDR3 contains 13 residues. In germline, CDR1 is DFQATT, CDR2 SNEGSKA (reference sequence). Here the CDR3 reads CSARLHGNQPQHF.